These 27 T cell receptor beta chains came from one sample sequenced in a study of CD8 T cells in ankylosing spondylitis. TCRdb ran MiXCR on the 5' RACE reads and lists one entry per CDR3 protein. The sample includes under 150,000 distinct CDR3 sequences, roughly 18% seen only once; the top ten take 30% to 35%. These TCRs' antigens remain unknown. General observations from the study: Typical of ankylosing spondylitis blood, it appeared, was a TCR beta motif of fewer than 10 highly homologous variants.

Sequenced input: blood, either unsorted or a sorted T cell fraction (not recorded which). The receptors were sampled from a male donor with ankylosing spondylitis.

This clonotype has just a few counts. The chain combines TRBV4-3 with TRBJ2-7, with 12 nucleotides matching TRBD2. The V segment lost 6 bases and the J segment 6 bases; nucleotides outside the gene matches: 6. This CDR3 has 14 residues. Germline lookup yields CDR1 LGHNA and CDR2 YSLEER. The CDR3 loop is CASSPSGRALEQYF. CDR3 sequence (DNA): TGCGCCAGCAGTCCTAGCGGGAGGGCCCTCGAGCAGTACTTC.

V is TRBV12-3 or TRBV12-4 and J is TRBJ1-2; TRBD1 aligns across 7 bases. This CDR3 is 12 amino acids long. The J segment lost 4 bases and the V segment lost 10 bases, leaving 6 bases of the junction unmatched. CDR3 sequence: CATYRGGYGYTF. The CDR3 DNA is TGTGCCACTTACAGGGGCGGCTATGGCTACACCTTC.

This clonotype was seen only a few times. The chain combines TRBV28 with TRBJ2-3; D uncertain. Trimming left V 1 base short and J 0 bases short, with 14 bases between. The CDR3 has 17 amino acids. Germline CDR1 MDHEN, CDR2 SYDVKM. CDR3 in amino acids: CASSLFPEESSTDTQYF. CDR3 sequence (DNA): TGTGCCAGCAGTTTATTTCCAGAAGAAAGTAGCACAGATACGCAGTATTTT.

The gene calls are TRBV28 and TRBJ2-3, with D tentatively TRBD2 (6 bases). Trimming left V 2 bases short and J 2 bases short, with 11 bases between. This CDR3 spans 15 amino acids. Germline V gene data show CDR1 as MDHEN and CDR2 as SYDVKM. DNA for the CDR3: TGTGCCAGCAGTTTAAGTGGGAGGAACACAGATACGCAGTATTTT. It yields the protein CASSLSGRNTDTQYF.

The chain is built from TRBV27 and TRBJ2-3; 9 nucleotides align to TRBD1. V shed 4 bases and J 3 bases; nucleotides not matched to a gene: 5. This CDR3 is 15 amino acids long. The germline CDR1 and CDR2 sequences are MNHEY and SMNVEV (reference sequence). CDR3 region: CASSSDRGGTDTQYF. The CDR3 DNA sequence: TGTGCCAGCAGTTCGGACAGGGGTGGGACAGATACGCAGTATTTT.

The rearrangement links TRBV10-3 to TRBJ2-3, with D possibly being TRBD1 (5 bases). This CDR3 spans 16 amino acids. Trimming cost V 2 bases and J 3 bases, with 15 bases left between them. The germline V gene has CDR1 ENHRY and CDR2 SYGVKD. This CDR3 is CAISEPPGMVTDTQYF. CDR3 DNA sequence: TGTGCCATCAGTGAGCCCCCAGGGATGGTTACAGATACGCAGTATTTT.

There are a few counts of this clonotype. The rearrangement uses TRBV12-3 or TRBV12-4 and TRBJ1-4; D uncertain. Trimming shortened V by 5 bases and J by 11 bases, and 12 bases separated the two germline ends. The CDR3 contains 12 residues. The CDR3 region has the DNA TGTGCCAGCAGTCCCTCGGGGATGAAACTGTTTTTT. The encoded protein is CASSPSGMKLFF.

This clonotype has just a few counts. The chain is built from TRBV27 and TRBJ1-5, with TRBD1 as a possible D gene (6 bases). Germline-derived CDR1 and CDR2 are MNHEY and SMNVEV (reference sequence). V shed 3 bases and J shed 6 bases, with 12 bases lying between them. The CDR3 covers 14 residues. CDR3 region: CASSFRGAGQPQHF. As DNA, the CDR3 is TGTGCCAGCAGTTTCAGGGGCGCGGGTCAGCCCCAGCATTTT.

This clonotype has more than one count but fewer than ten. The chain carries TRBV10-2 and TRBJ1-5; the D is unclear. Between the trimmed V and J ends, which lost 0 bases and 4 bases, there was a span of 10 bases. CDR3 length equals 15 residues. The germline V gene has CDR1 WSHSY and CDR2 SAAADI. CDR3 amino acids: CASSESRIINQPQHF. The CDR3 DNA sequence: TGCGCCAGCAGTGAGTCCAGGATTATAAATCAGCCCCAGCATTTT.

The chain uses TRBV5-1 and TRBJ2-1; tentatively, D is TRBD1 (5 bases). The V end lost 9 bases, the J end lost 6 bases, and 13 bases lay between the germline ends. The CDR3 totals 12 residues. The germline V gene has CDR1 SGHRS and CDR2 YFSETQ. CDR3 sequence reads: CATGWTSNEQFF. The DNA of the CDR3 is TGCGCCACCGGCTGGACAAGCAATGAGCAGTTCTTC.

This clonotype was picked up a small number of times. The chain links TRBV15 to TRBJ2-7, with TRBD2 identical over 10 bases. CDR1 and CDR2 (germline): LNHNV, YYDKDF (reference sequence). V lost 1 base to trimming and J lost 7 bases; unmatched junction nucleotides: 7. The CDR3 loop spans 15 amino acids. The CDR3 reads CATSRGLAGVEEQYF. CDR3 bases: TGTGCCACCAGCAGAGGTCTAGCGGGAGTCGAAGAGCAGTACTTC.

This clonotype turned up a few times. V usage is TRBV28 and J usage is TRBJ2-7; the D gene is possibly TRBD1 (5 bases). Per germline, CDR1 MDHEN and CDR2 SYDVKM. This CDR3 has 14 amino acids. Trimming removed 6 bases at V and 6 bases at J, with 18 bases between. CDR3: CASSRQGLGGEQYF. The CDR3 DNA sequence: TGTGCCAGCAGCCGCCAGGGCCTGGGCGGCGAGCAGTACTTC.

This clonotype was detected a few times. The chain uses TRBV27 and TRBJ2-5; D not certain. Trimming pared 2 bases from V and 4 bases from J, leaving 11 bases between. This CDR3 is 14 amino acids long. Germline-derived CDR1 and CDR2 are MNHEY and SMNVEV (reference sequence). The CDR3 region has the DNA TGTGCCAGCAGTTTAGGGGTTTGGGGAGAGACCCAGTACTTC. Amino acid sequence: CASSLGVWGETQYF.

J is TRBJ1-1 and V is TRBV28; D is uncertain. V was shortened by 5 bases and J by 3 bases, with 13 bases between the two germline ends. Germline CDR1 is MDHEN and CDR2 is SYDVKM. The CDR3 has 14 amino acids. CDR3 bases: TGTGCCAGCAGTCGACTCTCCCTGTACACTGAAGCTTTCTTT. It encodes CASSRLSLYTEAFF.

This clonotype was observed many times. This rearrangement joins TRBV29-1 to TRBJ2-1, with D perhaps matching TRBD1 (5 bases). Germline values: CDR1 SQVTM, CDR2 ANQGSEA. Trimming cost V 2 bases and J 6 bases, with 11 bases left between them. This CDR3 has 13 amino acids. CDR3 sequence reads: CSVERQQGNEQFF. The CDR3 nucleotides read TGCAGCGTTGAACGACAGCAAGGCAATGAGCAGTTCTTC.

The gene calls are TRBV7-8 and TRBJ2-7, with D possibly TRBD2 on 5 matching bases. V was trimmed by 1 base and J by 3 bases, leaving 10 bases between them. The CDR3 length is 14 residues. From germline, CDR1 is SGHVS and CDR2 FQNEAQ. In DNA, the CDR3 is TGTGCCAGCAGCTTAGAGCGGTGGGGCTACGAGCAGTACTTC. Translated, it gives CASSLERWGYEQYF.

This clonotype turned up a few times. The chain has TRBV3-1 and TRBJ2-1; D gene ambiguous. The length of the CDR3 is 15 residues. Trimming removed 0 bases from V and 8 bases from J, with 14 bases in between. The V gene's germline CDR1 is LGHDT and CDR2 YNNKEL (reference sequence). CDR3 protein: CASSQDRASLHEQFF. The CDR3 bases are TGTGCCAGCAGCCAAGATCGGGCTAGTCTTCATGAGCAGTTCTTC.

Here the CDR3 DNA reads TGTGCCACCAGCAGAGGAGCGGGAGGCAACAATGAGCAGTTCTTC. Translated: CATSRGAGGNNEQFF. The chain couples TRBV15 to TRBJ2-1; 9 bases map to TRBD2. The junction had 3 bases not matched to a gene; V was cut back by 1 base and J by 5 bases. Germline assignment: CDR1 LNHNV and CDR2 YYDKDF (reference sequence). The CDR3 contains 15 residues.

Of note for this clonotype: At one boundary the junction diverges from the germline segment, which might be a read error. The CDR3, as DNA: TGTGCCCGACCGGGACAGAACTTC. Its translation is CARPGQNF. The chain employs TRBV2 and TRBJ2-7; 7 bases are shared with TRBD1. Looked up from germline, CDR1 is SNHLY and CDR2 is FYNNEI. CDR3 length: 8 residues. The full variable domain, completed using reference TRBV2 and TRBJ2-7, is EPEVTQTPSHQVTQMGQEVILRCVPISNHLYFYWYRQILGQKVEFLVSFYNNEISEKSEIFDDQFSVERPDGSNFTLKIRSTKLEDSAMYFCARPGQNFGPGTRLTVT.

This chain links TRBV27 with TRBJ2-1; 10 bases fit TRBD2. CDR1 is MNHEY and CDR2 is SMNVEV in the germline V gene (reference sequence). The CDR3 covers 15 residues. The trim removed 5 bases at V and 5 bases at J, leaving 6 bases unmatched. The CDR3 coding sequence is TGTGCCAGCAGTCCGGGACTAGCGTTAAACAATGAGCAGTTCTTC. It translates to CASSPGLALNNEQFF.

This clonotype was found many times. The chain combines TRBV7-3 with TRBJ2-1, with 8 bases that match TRBD1. CDR1 and CDR2 from the germline V gene are SGHTA and FQGTGA. CDR3 size: 17 residues. V shed 1 base and J 8 bases; nucleotides not matched to a gene: 13. The CDR3 sequence: CASSLRFRGLGLDEQFF. CDR3 bases: TGTGCCAGCAGCTTAAGGTTCAGGGGGCTAGGTCTGGATGAGCAGTTCTTC. Full variable domain (outside the CDR3, taken from reference TRBV7-3 and TRBJ2-1): GAGVSQTPSNKVTEKGKYVELRCDPISGHTALYWYRQSLGQGPEFLIYFQGTGAADDSGLPNDRFFAVRPEGSVSTLKIQRTERGDSAVYLCASSLRFRGLGLDEQFFGPGTRLTVL.

V is TRBV7-9 and J is TRBJ2-7; D is undetermined. Trimming pared 5 bases from V and 2 bases from J, leaving 10 bases between. Germline CDR1 and CDR2: SEHNR and FQNEAQ (reference sequence). The CDR3 covers 13 residues. CDR3 amino acids: CASSPPPTYEQYF. CDR3 bases: TGTGCCAGCAGCCCGCCCCCCACCTACGAGCAGTACTTC.

This clonotype was picked up a small number of times. This chain connects TRBV28 to TRBJ2-1, with a weak D call TRBD1 (7 bases). CDR3 length: 15 residues. V lost 7 bases to trimming and J lost 0 bases, with 13 bases between them. Looked up from germline, CDR1 is MDHEN and CDR2 is SYDVKM. Here the CDR3 reads CASTTRGVSYNEQFF. DNA of the CDR3: TGTGCCAGCACGACCAGGGGGGTCTCCTACAATGAGCAGTTCTTC. Supplemented by reference TRBV28 and TRBJ2-1, the full variable domain reads DVKVTQSSRYLVKRTGEKVFLECVQDMDHENMFWYRQDPGLGLRLIYFSYDVKMKEKGDIPEGYSVSREKKERFSLILESASTNQTSMYLCASTTRGVSYNEQFFGPGTRLTVL.

The sample holds a few counts of this clonotype. The CDR3 is CSANSGGQGADTQYF. CDR3 coding DNA: TGCAGTGCCAATAGCGGGGGACAGGGCGCAGATACGCAGTATTTT. The chain links TRBV20-1 to TRBJ2-3, with D perhaps matching TRBD1 or TRBD2 (9 bases each). Looked up from germline, CDR1 is DFQATT and CDR2 is SNEGSKA (reference sequence). CDR3 length: 15 amino acids. V lost 6 bases to trimming and J lost 4 bases, with 20 bases between them.

In its sample, this clonotype was seen a few times. The J gene is TRBJ1-1, the V gene TRBV5-1; D is unclear. Germline loops: CDR1 SGHRS, CDR2 YFSETQ. The CDR3 runs to 13 residues. V lost 1 base and J lost 6, with 10 bases in between. CDR3 amino acids: CASSLTEAAEAFF. The CDR3 DNA sequence: TGCGCCAGCAGCTTGACAGAGGCTGCTGAAGCTTTCTTT.

This clonotype showed up just a few times. The J gene is TRBJ1-2, the V gene TRBV3-1; maybe TRBD1 (6 bases). This CDR3 is 13 amino acids long. The germline V gene encodes CDR1 LGHDT and CDR2 YNNKEL (reference sequence). Trimming cost V 2 bases and J 7 bases, with 11 bases left between them. Written as DNA, the CDR3 is TGTGCCAGCAGCCAATCCGGGACATCTGGCTACACCTTC. Translated, it gives CASSQSGTSGYTF.

This chain joins TRBV30 and TRBJ2-5; D not certain. CDR1 and CDR2 (germline): GTSNPN, SVGIG (reference sequence). This CDR3 is 15 amino acids long. Trimming stripped 0 bases from V and 5 bases from J, with 16 bases between. CDR3 DNA sequence: TGTGCCTGGAGTGTACCTGGGGAATTCCTTGAGACCCAGTACTTC. It codes for CAWSVPGEFLETQYF.